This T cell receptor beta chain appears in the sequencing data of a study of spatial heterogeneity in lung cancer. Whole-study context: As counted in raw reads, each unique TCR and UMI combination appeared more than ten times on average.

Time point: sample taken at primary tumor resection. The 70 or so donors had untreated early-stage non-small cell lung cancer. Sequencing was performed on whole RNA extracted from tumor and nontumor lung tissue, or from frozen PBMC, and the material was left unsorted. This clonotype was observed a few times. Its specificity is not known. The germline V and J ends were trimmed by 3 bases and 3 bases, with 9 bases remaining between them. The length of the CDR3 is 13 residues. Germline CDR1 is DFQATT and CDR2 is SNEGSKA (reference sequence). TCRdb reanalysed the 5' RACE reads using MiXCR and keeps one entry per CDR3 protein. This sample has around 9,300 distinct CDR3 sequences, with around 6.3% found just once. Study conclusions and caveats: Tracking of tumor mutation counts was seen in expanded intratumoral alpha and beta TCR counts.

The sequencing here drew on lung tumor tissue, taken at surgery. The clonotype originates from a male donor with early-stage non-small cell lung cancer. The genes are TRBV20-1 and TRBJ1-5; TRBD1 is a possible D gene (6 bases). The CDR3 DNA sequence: TGCAGTGCTAGTGGGGGCCCCAATCAGCCCCAGCATTTT. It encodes CSASGGPNQPQHF.